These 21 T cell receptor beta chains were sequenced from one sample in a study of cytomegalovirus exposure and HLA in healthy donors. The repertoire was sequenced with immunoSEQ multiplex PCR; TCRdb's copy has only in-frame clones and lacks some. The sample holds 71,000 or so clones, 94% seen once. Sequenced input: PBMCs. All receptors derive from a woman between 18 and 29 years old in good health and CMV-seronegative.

DNA for the CDR3: TGTGCCAGCAGCTTAGATTTCAGCAATGAGCAGTTCTTC. Protein: CASSLDFSNEQFF. This chain connects TRBV11-3 to TRBJ2-1; D remains unclear. V was trimmed by 0 bases and J by 6 bases, leaving 6 bases between them. The CDR3 extends over 13 amino acids. The germline V gene has CDR1 SGHNT and CDR2 YENEEA.

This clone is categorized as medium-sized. The CDR3 coding sequence is TGTGCCAGCGGAATGTTAGCGGGAGGAGGCACCGGGGAGCTGTTTTTT. Translation: CASGMLAGGGTGELFF. The genes are TRBV6-4 and TRBJ2-2; 10 bases line up with TRBD2. Germline V gene lookup returns CDR1 MRHNA and CDR2 SNTAGT. This CDR3 is built from 16 residues. V shed 8 bases and J 4 bases; nucleotides not matched to a gene: 10.

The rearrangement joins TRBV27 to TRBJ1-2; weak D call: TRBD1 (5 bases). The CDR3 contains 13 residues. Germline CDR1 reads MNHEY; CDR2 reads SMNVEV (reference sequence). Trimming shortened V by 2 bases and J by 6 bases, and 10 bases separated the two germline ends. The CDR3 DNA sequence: TGTGCCAGCAGTTTAGAGGGGACTAATGGCTACACCTTC. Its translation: CASSLEGTNGYTF.

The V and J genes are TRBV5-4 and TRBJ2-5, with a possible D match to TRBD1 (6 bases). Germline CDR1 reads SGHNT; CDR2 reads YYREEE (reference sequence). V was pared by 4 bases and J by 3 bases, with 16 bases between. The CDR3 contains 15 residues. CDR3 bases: TGTGCCAGCAGCCCCCAAATTGGGGACAAAGAGACCCAGTACTTC. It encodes CASSPQIGDKETQYF.

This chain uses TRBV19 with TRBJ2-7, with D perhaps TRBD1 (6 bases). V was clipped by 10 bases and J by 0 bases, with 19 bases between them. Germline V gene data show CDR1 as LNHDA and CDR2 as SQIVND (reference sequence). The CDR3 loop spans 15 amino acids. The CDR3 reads CATSRGAGASYEQYF. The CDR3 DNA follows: TGTGCCACCTCCCGTGGGGCAGGGGCCTCCTACGAGCAGTACTTC.

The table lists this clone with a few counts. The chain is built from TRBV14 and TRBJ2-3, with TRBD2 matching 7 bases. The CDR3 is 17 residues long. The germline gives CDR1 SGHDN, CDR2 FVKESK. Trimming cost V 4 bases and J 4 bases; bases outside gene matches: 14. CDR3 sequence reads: CASSPWGRASVADTQYF. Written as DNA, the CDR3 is TGTGCCAGCAGCCCTTGGGGGAGGGCGAGTGTTGCAGATACGCAGTATTTT.

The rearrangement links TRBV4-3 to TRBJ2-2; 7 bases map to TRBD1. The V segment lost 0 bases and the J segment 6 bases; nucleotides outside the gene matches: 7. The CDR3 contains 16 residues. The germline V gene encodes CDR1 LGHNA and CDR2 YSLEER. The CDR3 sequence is CASSQDQGTVAGELFF. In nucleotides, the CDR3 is TGCGCCAGCAGCCAAGATCAAGGGACAGTGGCCGGGGAGCTGTTTTTT.

The CDR3 is CASSGFGTGGDTQYF. DNA for the CDR3: TGTGCCAGCAGTGGGTTCGGGACAGGGGGGGATACGCAGTATTTT. The V and J genes are TRBV2 and TRBJ2-3; 11 nucleotides line up with TRBD1. The V gene end was trimmed by 4 bases and the J gene end by 6 bases; junction bases not matched to a gene: 6. The CDR3 totals 15 residues. The germline CDR1 and CDR2 sequences are SNHLY and FYNNEI.

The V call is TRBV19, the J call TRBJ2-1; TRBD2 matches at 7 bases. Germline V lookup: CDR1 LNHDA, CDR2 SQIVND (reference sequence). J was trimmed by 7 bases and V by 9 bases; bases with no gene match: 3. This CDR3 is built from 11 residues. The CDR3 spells CASRGLNEQFF. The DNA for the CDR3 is TGTGCCAGCCGGGGACTAAATGAGCAGTTCTTC.

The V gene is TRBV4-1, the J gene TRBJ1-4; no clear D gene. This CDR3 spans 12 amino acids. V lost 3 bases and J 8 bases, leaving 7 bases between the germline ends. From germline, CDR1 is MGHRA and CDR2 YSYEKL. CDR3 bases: TGCGCCAGCAGCCATAGCGACGAAAAACTGTTTTTT. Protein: CASSHSDEKLFF.

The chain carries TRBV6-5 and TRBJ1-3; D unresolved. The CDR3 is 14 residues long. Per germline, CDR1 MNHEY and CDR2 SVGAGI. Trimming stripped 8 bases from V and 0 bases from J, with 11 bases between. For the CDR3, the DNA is TGTGCCAGCTCCTCACAGACCTCTGGAAACACCATATATTTT. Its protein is CASSSQTSGNTIYF.

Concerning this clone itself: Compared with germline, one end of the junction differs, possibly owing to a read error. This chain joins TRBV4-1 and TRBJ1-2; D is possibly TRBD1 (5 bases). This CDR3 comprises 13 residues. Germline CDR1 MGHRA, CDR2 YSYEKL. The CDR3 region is CASSDQGRARWAF. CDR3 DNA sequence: TGCGCCAGCAGCGACCAGGGTAGGGCTAGATGGGCCTTC.

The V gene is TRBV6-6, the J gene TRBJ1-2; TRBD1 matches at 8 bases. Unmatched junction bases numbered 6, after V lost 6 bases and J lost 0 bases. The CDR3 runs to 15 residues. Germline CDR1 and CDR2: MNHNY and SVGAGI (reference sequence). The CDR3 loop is CASSYGQGANYGYTF. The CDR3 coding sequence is TGTGCCAGCAGCTACGGACAGGGAGCTAACTATGGCTACACCTTC.

The CDR3 coding sequence is TGTGCCAGGGGGACAGCTAACTCTGGAAACACCATATATTTT. This encodes CARGTANSGNTIYF. The chain uses TRBV2 and TRBJ1-3, with 7 bases identical to TRBD1. CDR1 and CDR2 from the germline V gene are SNHLY and FYNNEI. The CDR3 contains 14 residues. V shed 9 bases and J 0 bases; nucleotides not matched to a gene: 5. The full variable domain, in which reference TRBV2 and TRBJ1-3 provide the parts outside the CDR3, is EPEVTQTPSHQVTQMGQEVILRCVPISNHLYFYWYRQILGQKVEFLVSFYNNEISEKSEIFDDQFSVERPDGSNFTLKIRSTKLEDSAMYFCARGTANSGNTIYFGEGSWLTVV.

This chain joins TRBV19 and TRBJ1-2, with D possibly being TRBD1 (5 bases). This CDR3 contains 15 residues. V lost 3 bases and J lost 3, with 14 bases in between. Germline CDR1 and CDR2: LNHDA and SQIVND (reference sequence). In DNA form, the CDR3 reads TGTGCCAGTAGTATGGCGGGGGGTCCTGACTATGGCTACACCTTC. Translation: CASSMAGGPDYGYTF.

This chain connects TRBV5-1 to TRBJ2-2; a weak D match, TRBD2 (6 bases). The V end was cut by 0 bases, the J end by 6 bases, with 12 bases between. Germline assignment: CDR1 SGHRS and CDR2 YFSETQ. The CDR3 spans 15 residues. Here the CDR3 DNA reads TGCGCCAGCAGCTTGGGGGACTCCAGGGCCGGGGAGCTGTTTTTT. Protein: CASSLGDSRAGELFF.

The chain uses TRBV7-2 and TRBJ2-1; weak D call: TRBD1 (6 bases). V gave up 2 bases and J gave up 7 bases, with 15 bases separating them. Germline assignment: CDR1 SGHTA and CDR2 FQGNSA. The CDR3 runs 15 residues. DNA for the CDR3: TGTGCCAGCAGCTTATTACAGGGTGTCCCGAATGAGCAGTTCTTC. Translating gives CASSLLQGVPNEQFF.

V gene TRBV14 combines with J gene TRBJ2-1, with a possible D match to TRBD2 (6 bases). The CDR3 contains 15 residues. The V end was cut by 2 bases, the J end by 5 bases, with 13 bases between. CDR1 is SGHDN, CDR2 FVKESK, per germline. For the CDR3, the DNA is TGTGCCAGCAGCCAACTAGCGTACTATCACAATGAGCAGTTCTTC. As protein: CASSQLAYYHNEQFF.

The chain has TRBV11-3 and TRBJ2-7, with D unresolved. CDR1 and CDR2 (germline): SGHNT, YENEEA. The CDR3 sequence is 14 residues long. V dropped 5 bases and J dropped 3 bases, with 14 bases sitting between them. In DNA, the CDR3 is TGTGCCAGCAGCCCCCCAATGGGCGTCTACGAGCAGTACTTC. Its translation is CASSPPMGVYEQYF.

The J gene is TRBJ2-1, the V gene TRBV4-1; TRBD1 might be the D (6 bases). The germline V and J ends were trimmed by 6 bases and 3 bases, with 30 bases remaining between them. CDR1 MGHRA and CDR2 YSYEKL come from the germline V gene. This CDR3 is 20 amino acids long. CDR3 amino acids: CASSRLPQGSAYSFYNEQFF. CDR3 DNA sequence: TGCGCCAGCAGTCGGCTGCCTCAGGGGTCCGCATATTCGTTCTACAATGAGCAGTTCTTC.

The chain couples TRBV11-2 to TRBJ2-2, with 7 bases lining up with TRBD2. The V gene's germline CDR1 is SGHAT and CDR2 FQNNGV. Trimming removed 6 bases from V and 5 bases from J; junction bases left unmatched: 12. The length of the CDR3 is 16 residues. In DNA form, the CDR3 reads TGTGCCAGCAGTAGTGTCGGGAGGCGGGAAACCGGGGAGCTGTTTTTT. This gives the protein CASSSVGRRETGELFF.